This T cell receptor (beta chain) appears in the sequencing data of a study of blood T cell repertoires in COVID-19. Sequenced by immunoSEQ multiplex PCR; TCRdb stores in-frame clones only, minus some. The table has 200,000 to 250,000 clones, about 90% seen once. The specimen sequenced was PBMCs or T cells enriched from blood (not recorded which). This clonotype originated in a man younger than 45 who had been exposed to COVID-19.

DNA of the CDR3: TGCAGTGCTTCCACAGGGCGCGAGCAGTACTTC. This sequence encodes CSASTGREQYF. The J gene is TRBJ2-7, the V gene TRBV20-1, with D possibly being TRBD1 (6 bases). V was cut by 5 bases and J by 6 bases, with 11 bases left in between. The CDR3 runs to 11 residues. Germline V gene sequence: CDR1 DFQATT, CDR2 SNEGSKA (reference sequence).